The 22 T cell receptor beta chains listed next were all sequenced from one sample in a study of radiotherapy plus CTLA-4 blockade in lung cancer. The method was immunoSEQ multiplex PCR; TCRdb's version includes in-frame clones alone and lacks a portion of them. The sample has 48,000 or so clones; around four fifths are singletons. The sequenced sample was peripheral blood, obtained from a patient treated with radiotherapy plus ipilimumab. Source of these receptors: a human donor with non-small cell lung cancer whose response to radiotherapy plus ipilimumab could not be evaluated.

A few counts support this clone. V gene TRBV28 combines with J gene TRBJ1-5; 8 nucleotides line up with TRBD1. The CDR3 has 17 amino acids. V shed 4 bases and J 2 bases; nucleotides not matched to a gene: 10. Germline-derived CDR1 and CDR2 are MDHEN and SYDVKM. CDR3 protein: CASSSTSGGWGNQPQHF. As DNA, the CDR3 is TGTGCCAGCAGTTCCACCTCAGGGGGCTGGGGCAATCAGCCCCAGCATTTT.

This clone occurred a few times. The V gene is TRBV19, the J gene TRBJ1-2, with 8 bases that match TRBD1. This CDR3 contains 13 residues. Germline V gene data show CDR1 as LNHDA and CDR2 as SQIVND (reference sequence). Trimming at V came to 7 bases and at J to 8 bases, leaving 9 bases not matched to a gene. CDR3 bases: TGTGCCAGTACCCCGGACAGGGTTCAGGGCTACACCTTC. Its protein product is CASTPDRVQGYTF.

The V call is TRBV5-6, the J call TRBJ1-1, with 8 bases that match TRBD1. The CDR3 totals 16 residues. Losses at the gene ends were 2 bases for V and 3 bases for J; bases not matched to a gene: 9. Germline assignment: CDR1 SGHDT and CDR2 YYEEEE. Here the CDR3 reads CASSFDRGRGDTEAFF. CDR3 in DNA: TGTGCCAGCAGCTTCGACAGGGGACGAGGTGACACTGAAGCTTTCTTT.

This sequence joins TRBV27 and TRBJ2-7; 7 bases match TRBD1. Germline CDR1 MNHEY, CDR2 SMNVEV (reference sequence). The V gene end was trimmed by 6 bases and the J gene end by 0 bases; junction bases not matched to a gene: 8. The CDR3 totals 15 residues. In nucleotides, the CDR3 is TGTGCCAGCAGCCCCGACAGGGCGCACTCCTACGAGCAGTACTTC. Protein: CASSPDRAHSYEQYF.

The chain is built from TRBV28 and TRBJ2-7; TRBD1 might be the D (5 bases). CDR1 is MDHEN and CDR2 is SYDVKM in the germline V gene. Between the trimmed V and J ends, which lost 8 bases and 10 bases, there was a span of 15 bases. The CDR3 loop spans 11 amino acids. CDR3 amino acids: CASADSRKQYF. The CDR3 DNA reads as TGTGCCAGCGCCGACAGTAGGAAACAGTACTTC.

The J gene is TRBJ1-1, the V gene TRBV28; D not resolved. The CDR3 has 13 residues. V was shortened by 8 bases and J by 1 base, with 11 bases between the two germline ends. Germline V CDR1 and CDR2: MDHEN, SYDVKM. This chain's CDR3 is CASREGWNTEAFF. In DNA form, the CDR3 reads TGTGCCAGCCGGGAGGGATGGAACACTGAAGCTTTCTTT.

This chain links TRBV9 with TRBJ1-1; D may be TRBD1 (5 bases). Between the trimmed V and J ends, which lost 6 bases and 0 bases, there was a span of 15 bases. Germline CDR1 SGDLS, CDR2 YYNGEE. The CDR3 has 15 amino acids. As DNA, the CDR3 is TGTGCCAGCACGCAGGGCAGCACTATGAACACTGAAGCTTTCTTT. This codes for CASTQGSTMNTEAFF.

This clone was seen a few times. The chain couples TRBV28 to TRBJ1-5; D gene uncertain. This CDR3 spans 15 amino acids. V was trimmed by 3 bases and J by 4 bases, leaving 13 bases between them. Per germline, CDR1 MDHEN and CDR2 SYDVKM. CDR3 sequence: CASSLLSTGNQPQHF. Written as DNA, the CDR3 is TGTGCCAGCAGTTTGCTGTCCACGGGGAATCAGCCCCAGCATTTT.

The rearrangement joins TRBV9 to TRBJ2-3; D may be TRBD1 (6 bases). From germline, CDR1 is SGDLS and CDR2 YYNGEE. Trimming removed 4 bases from V and 4 bases from J, with 22 bases in between. The CDR3 is 17 residues long. The CDR3 spells CASSPTSGTSSPDTQYF. In DNA, the CDR3 is TGTGCCAGCAGCCCCACCTCGGGGACATCCTCCCCAGATACGCAGTATTTT. Complete variable domain (other parts from reference TRBV9 and TRBJ2-3): DSGVTQTPKHLITATGQRVTLRCSPRSGDLSVYWYQQSLDQGLQFLIQYYNGEERAKGNILERFSAQQFPDLHSELNLSSLELGDSALYFCASSPTSGTSSPDTQYFGPGTRLTVL.

Regarding this clone: The sample holds other DNA sequences that translate to the same CDR3. The V and J genes are TRBV27 and TRBJ2-7; no definite D call. V gave up 6 bases and J gave up 7 bases, with 19 bases separating them. CDR1 is MNHEY, CDR2 SMNVEV, per germline (reference sequence). This CDR3 has 14 amino acids. In DNA, the CDR3 is TGTGCCAGCAGCTCCTTAAAGAACCCACGGGAGCAGTACTTC. It codes for CASSSLKNPREQYF.

A single count supports this clone. This chain connects TRBV10-3 to TRBJ1-5; D remains unclear. Trimming removed 0 bases at V and 5 bases at J, with 8 bases between. Germline V gene sequence: CDR1 ENHRY, CDR2 SYGVKD. The CDR3 has 14 amino acids. Here the CDR3 reads CAISESRGDQPQHF. The CDR3 nucleotides are TGTGCCATCAGTGAGTCGCGAGGAGATCAGCCCCAGCATTTT.

This rearrangement joins TRBV6-6 to TRBJ2-1; 8 bases agree with TRBD1. V gave up 4 bases and J gave up 6 bases; unmatched junction bases: 8. The germline V gene encodes CDR1 MNHNY and CDR2 SVGAGI (reference sequence). The CDR3 is 15 amino acids. CDR3 amino acids: CASSLLSDRVNEQFF. In DNA form, the CDR3 reads TGTGCCAGCAGTTTACTCTCGGACAGGGTCAATGAGCAGTTCTTC.

The chain has TRBV28 and TRBJ1-2, with 8 bases identical to TRBD1. Germline V gives CDR1 MDHEN, CDR2 SYDVKM. V shed 6 bases, J shed 7 bases, and the junction held 7 bases outside the gene matches. The CDR3 extends over 13 amino acids. CDR3 sequence reads: CASRGGQARGYTF. DNA for the CDR3: TGTGCCAGCAGGGGGGGACAGGCTCGTGGCTACACCTTC.

This chain uses TRBV28 with TRBJ1-1; 9 bases map to TRBD1. Germline V gene sequence: CDR1 MDHEN, CDR2 SYDVKM. The CDR3 has 17 residues. The junction had 11 bases not matched to a gene; V was cut back by 4 bases and J by 2 bases. This CDR3 is CASSSIRDREINTEAFF. For the CDR3, the DNA is TGTGCCAGCAGTTCAATCCGGGACAGGGAGATCAACACTGAAGCTTTCTTT.

The sample holds one count of this clone. V usage is TRBV28 and J usage is TRBJ1-4; 9 bases agree with TRBD1. This CDR3 has 15 residues. The germline CDR1 and CDR2 sequences are MDHEN and SYDVKM. V was clipped by 6 bases and J by 6 bases; unmatched bases: 8. CDR3: CASRPRGQGDEKLFF. The CDR3 nucleotides read TGTGCCAGCAGACCCCGGGGACAGGGAGATGAAAAACTGTTTTTT.

The chain joins TRBV14 to TRBJ2-7; no firm D call. V gave up 8 bases and J gave up 3 bases, with 11 bases separating them. The CDR3 runs 12 residues. Germline V gives CDR1 SGHDN, CDR2 FVKESK. The CDR3 nucleotides read TGTGCCAGCGGAGATGGCTTCTACGAGCAGTACTTC. It is translated as CASGDGFYEQYF.

The chain combines TRBV2 with TRBJ2-7, with TRBD1 matching 7 bases. The CDR3 has 15 residues. Germline V gene sequence: CDR1 SNHLY, CDR2 FYNNEI. Germline trimming cut 10 bases from V and 1 base from J; bases unmatched to any gene: 13. The CDR3: CATEGGDGNSYEQYF. The CDR3 bases are TGTGCCACCGAAGGGGGCGACGGGAATTCCTACGAGCAGTACTTC. The full variable domain, in which reference TRBV2 and TRBJ2-7 provide the parts outside the CDR3, is EPEVTQTPSHQVTQMGQEVILRCVPISNHLYFYWYRQILGQKVEFLVSFYNNEISEKSEIFDDQFSVERPDGSNFTLKIRSTKLEDSAMYFCATEGGDGNSYEQYFGPGTRLTVT.

This chain joins TRBV4-1 and TRBJ1-3; D may be TRBD1 (6 bases). Germline-derived CDR1 and CDR2 are MGHRA and YSYEKL. CDR3 length: 15 residues. V was pared by 1 base and J by 4 bases, with 11 bases between. CDR3 bases: TGCGCCAGCAGCCAAGGAACGGGGACAGGAAACACCATATATTTT. Encoded protein: CASSQGTGTGNTIYF.

This chain joins TRBV5-4 and TRBJ1-2; D is uncertain. Trimming stripped 5 bases from V and 5 bases from J, with 19 bases between. Germline V CDR1 and CDR2: SGHNT, YYREEE (reference sequence). This CDR3 comprises 15 residues. In DNA form, the CDR3 reads TGTGCCAGCAGTTCACAAAAGCGGCAGGTTTATGGCTACACCTTC. It encodes CASSSQKRQVYGYTF.

The CDR3 DNA is TGCGCCAGCAGCCAAGGGGTAACGAGGGCCGGGGGTATCGGGGAGCTGTTTTTT. This gives the protein CASSQGVTRAGGIGELFF. V is TRBV4-3 and J is TRBJ2-2, with D tentatively TRBD2 (6 bases). CDR1 is LGHNA, CDR2 YSLEER, per germline. This CDR3 has 18 residues. The V end lost 1 base, the J end lost 7 bases, and 22 bases lay between the germline ends.

The rearrangement uses TRBV2 and TRBJ2-1, with 10 bases lining up with TRBD2. The V and J ends lost 3 bases and 10 bases, in that order; junction bases with no gene match: 9. This CDR3 comprises 15 residues. CDR1 and CDR2 (germline): SNHLY, FYNNEI. The CDR3 region has the DNA TGTGCCAGCAGTGATTGGACTAGCGGCCGGGAGGAGCAGTTCTTC. It codes for CASSDWTSGREEQFF.

V gene TRBV5-1 combines with J gene TRBJ2-3, with 8 bases identical to TRBD2. Germline V gene lookup returns CDR1 SGHRS and CDR2 YFSETQ. The CDR3 runs to 15 residues. V shed 4 bases, J shed 0 bases, and the junction held 4 bases outside the gene matches. CDR3 sequence reads: CASSPGLGSTDTQYF. The CDR3 bases are TGCGCCAGCAGCCCGGGACTAGGGAGCACAGATACGCAGTATTTT.